Below are 24 T cell receptor beta chains sequenced from a single sample in a study of shared clonotypes between healthy human individuals. The table came from immunoSEQ multiplex PCR; TCRdb's copy has only in-frame clones and leaves some out. The sample yields fewer than 1.6 million clones, around 98.5% seen once. Sample: naive CD4+ T cells sorted from blood. Regarding subset: CD45RA+ positively selected. The receptors shown here come from a man younger than 40 in good health.

The V gene is TRBV28, the J gene TRBJ2-7, with 7 bases fitting TRBD1. Unmatched junction bases numbered 14, after V lost 5 bases and J lost 7 bases. The CDR3 sequence is 15 residues long. CDR1 and CDR2 (germline): MDHEN, SYDVKM. DNA of the CDR3: TGTGCCAGCAGTCCCGCGGTCCGGGACAGAGGAGAGCAGTACTTC. Translated: CASSPAVRDRGEQYF.

The chain employs TRBV5-1 and TRBJ2-1; D uncertain. Per the germline V gene, CDR1 is SGHRS and CDR2 is YFSETQ. V was cut by 1 base and J by 0 bases, with 20 bases left in between. The CDR3 totals 19 residues. The CDR3 DNA sequence: TGCGCCAGCAGCTTGTTGGCCGCACCCTATGATAGCTCCTACAATGAGCAGTTCTTC. Translated, it gives CASSLLAAPYDSSYNEQFF.

The chain recombines TRBV28 with TRBJ2-1; 7 nucleotides agree with TRBD2. Germline values: CDR1 MDHEN, CDR2 SYDVKM. The CDR3 has 14 amino acids. The junction had 7 bases not matched to a gene; V was cut back by 6 bases and J by 5 bases. The DNA for the CDR3 is TGTGCCAGCAGACCTCTAGCGGTAAACAATGAGCAGTTCTTC. As protein: CASRPLAVNNEQFF. The variable domain in full, with the rest retrieved from reference TRBV28 and TRBJ2-1, is DVKVTQSSRYLVKRTGEKVFLECVQDMDHENMFWYRQDPGLGLRLIYFSYDVKMKEKGDIPEGYSVSREKKERFSLILESASTNQTSMYLCASRPLAVNNEQFFGPGTRLTVL.

The genes are TRBV28 and TRBJ2-2; TRBD1 matches 7 bases. Germline CDR1 and CDR2: MDHEN and SYDVKM. After removal of 2 bases from V and 6 bases from J, the junction contained 0 bases not matched to a gene. The CDR3 contains 13 residues. The CDR3 region is CASSLDRAGELFF. The CDR3 DNA sequence: TGTGCCAGCAGTTTAGACAGGGCCGGGGAGCTGTTTTTT.

The chain is built from TRBV4-3 and TRBJ2-7; 9 positions agree with TRBD2. The CDR3 is 16 amino acids. Trimming took 0 bases from V and 2 from J; bases not matched to a gene: 5. CDR1 is LGHNA, CDR2 YSLEER, per germline. CDR3 amino acids: CASSQDIAGETYEQYF. The CDR3 bases are TGCGCCAGCAGCCAAGATATAGCGGGGGAGACCTACGAGCAGTACTTC.

This clone was picked up one time. V gene TRBV2 combines with J gene TRBJ1-1; TRBD1 might be the D (5 bases). Deletions cut 7 bases from V and 3 bases from J, with 21 bases between. From germline, CDR1 is SNHLY and CDR2 FYNNEI. This CDR3 spans 16 amino acids. Here the CDR3 reads CASTKLRGLGDTEAFF. The CDR3 nucleotides read TGTGCCAGCACTAAATTACGAGGATTGGGGGACACTGAAGCTTTCTTT.

This chain joins TRBV27 and TRBJ1-2; D perhaps matches TRBD1 (5 bases). CDR1 MNHEY and CDR2 SMNVEV come from the germline V gene (reference sequence). V was cut by 2 bases and J by 14 bases, with 18 bases left in between. This CDR3 has 13 residues. The CDR3 DNA is TGTGCCAGCAGTTTACGAGGGACTGGGAGTTCGACCTTC. Translating gives CASSLRGTGSSTF.

The V and J genes are TRBV18 and TRBJ2-4; 7 nucleotides line up with TRBD1. The J segment lost 0 bases and the V segment lost 8 bases, leaving 7 bases of the junction unmatched. Germline V gene data show CDR1 as KGHSH and CDR2 as LQKENI. The CDR3 has 15 amino acids. DNA for the CDR3: TGTGCCAGCCGTGAGGGGGCTTTAGCCAAAAACATTCAGTACTTC. Translated: CASREGALAKNIQYF.

V usage is TRBV19 and J usage is TRBJ2-3; D assignment may be TRBD1 or TRBD2 (5 bases each). This CDR3 comprises 15 residues. Deletions cut 8 bases from V and 1 base from J, with 16 bases between. Germline V lookup: CDR1 LNHDA, CDR2 SQIVND (reference sequence). CDR3 bases: TGTGCCAGTCGTAACGGGGCAGGGCGCACAGATACGCAGTATTTT. This translates into CASRNGAGRTDTQYF.

The V call is TRBV14, the J call TRBJ2-7; TRBD2 matches at 9 bases. V lost 2 bases and J lost 4; bases outside the gene matches: 6. CDR3 length: 15 residues. The germline V gene encodes CDR1 SGHDN and CDR2 FVKESK. CDR3 amino acids: CASSQPGLAVYEQYF. CDR3 nucleotide sequence: TGTGCCAGCAGCCAACCGGGACTAGCCGTGTACGAGCAGTACTTC.

V usage is TRBV28 and J usage is TRBJ1-4; D remains unclear. Trimming took off 5 bases at V and 8 bases at J, with 6 bases between the two ends. Germline V CDR1 and CDR2: MDHEN, SYDVKM. CDR3 length: 11 amino acids. For the CDR3, the DNA is TGTGCCAGCAGTGTGGTGGAAAAACTGTTTTTT. Its protein product is CASSVVEKLFF.

The chain has TRBV7-8 and TRBJ2-7, with 8 nucleotides matching TRBD1. CDR3 size: 15 residues. V lost 2 bases to trimming and J lost 4 bases; unmatched junction nucleotides: 7. From germline, CDR1 is SGHVS and CDR2 FQNEAQ. As DNA, the CDR3 is TGTGCCAGCAGCTTACCGGGACAGGAGAAATACGAGCAGTACTTC. This sequence encodes CASSLPGQEKYEQYF.

V and J are TRBV27 and TRBJ2-7; no firm D call. The germline V gene encodes CDR1 MNHEY and CDR2 SMNVEV (reference sequence). V was cut by 4 bases and J by 7 bases, with 29 bases left in between. The CDR3 totals 18 residues. CDR3 residues: CASSSDLGFVQTLGEQYF. CDR3 DNA sequence: TGTGCCAGCAGTTCAGATCTAGGTTTCGTACAGACTCTCGGGGAGCAGTACTTC.

This clone was observed a single time. The chain joins TRBV28 to TRBJ1-5, with D maybe TRBD1 (5 bases). The CDR3 extends over 16 amino acids. Germline V CDR1 and CDR2: MDHEN, SYDVKM. Trimming cost V 6 bases and J 2 bases, with 17 bases left between them. CDR3 nucleotides: TGTGCCAGCAGGACAGACCGGAGGGATGGCAATCAGCCCCAGCATTTT. The encoded protein is CASRTDRRDGNQPQHF.

V usage is TRBV19 and J usage is TRBJ1-5; 9 positions agree with TRBD1. From germline, CDR1 is LNHDA and CDR2 SQIVND (reference sequence). V dropped 2 bases and J dropped 8; count of bases not matched to a gene: 7. The CDR3 covers 15 residues. The CDR3 reads CASSIKDRGAEPQHF. CDR3 DNA: TGTGCCAGTAGTATAAAGGACAGGGGCGCCGAGCCCCAGCATTTT.

This chain uses TRBV7-2 with TRBJ1-2; the D gene is possibly TRBD1 (5 bases). Trimming cost V 1 base and J 3 bases, with 9 bases left between them. This CDR3 is built from 14 residues. The germline gives CDR1 SGHTA, CDR2 FQGNSA. This chain's CDR3 is CASSLDGADYGYTF. As DNA, the CDR3 is TGTGCCAGCAGCTTAGACGGGGCAGACTATGGCTACACCTTC.

The V call is TRBV6-6, the J call TRBJ2-7; 9 nucleotides match TRBD2. CDR3 size: 14 residues. Germline trimming cut 6 bases from V and 5 bases from J; bases unmatched to any gene: 8. Germline assignment: CDR1 MNHNY and CDR2 SVGAGI (reference sequence). CDR3 bases: TGTGCCAGCAGGATTAGCGGGAGAAGAAACGAGCAGTACTTC. Amino acids: CASRISGRRNEQYF.

The chain is built from TRBV18 and TRBJ2-7; no clear D. V shed 5 bases and J shed 6 bases, with 14 bases lying between them. The V gene's germline CDR1 is KGHSH and CDR2 LQKENI. This CDR3 contains 13 residues. This CDR3 reads CASSSGRVREQYF. In DNA form, the CDR3 reads TGTGCCAGCTCATCCGGTAGGGTTCGCGAGCAGTACTTC.

The rearrangement joins TRBV28 to TRBJ1-5, with D unclear. Per germline, CDR1 MDHEN and CDR2 SYDVKM. V lost 6 bases and J lost 5, with 11 bases in between. This CDR3 has 13 residues. The CDR3, as DNA: TGTGCCAGCAGCCCCCGTTTCTATCAGCCCCAGCATTTT. It translates to CASSPRFYQPQHF.

The rearrangement joins TRBV29-1 to TRBJ2-5; 7 positions agree with TRBD1. V trimming: 6 bases; J trimming: 2 bases; junction bases outside the gene matches: 9. CDR3 length: 14 residues. CDR1 is SQVTM and CDR2 is ANQGSEA in the germline V gene. The CDR3 DNA follows: TGCAGCGTACCTGACAGGGAGACACAAGAGACCCAGTACTTC. Translation gives CSVPDRETQETQYF.

The V gene is TRBV7-8, the J gene TRBJ2-2, with 11 bases lining up with TRBD2. Unmatched junction bases numbered 3, after V lost 5 bases and J lost 4 bases. The CDR3 has 15 residues. The germline V gene encodes CDR1 SGHVS and CDR2 FQNEAQ. Here the CDR3 DNA reads TGTGCCAGCAGCAGAGGACTAGCGGGCACCGGGGAGCTGTTTTTT. Translating gives CASSRGLAGTGELFF.

The table lists this clone with a count of one. The chain links TRBV9 to TRBJ2-7, with a tentative D call TRBD1 (6 bases). The germline V gene encodes CDR1 SGDLS and CDR2 YYNGEE. This CDR3 region has 15 residues. Trimming removed 2 bases at V and 2 bases at J, with 14 bases between. CDR3 protein: CASSVGLGATYEQYF. The CDR3 DNA sequence: TGTGCCAGCAGCGTCGGTCTGGGGGCGACCTACGAGCAGTACTTC.

The genes are TRBV6-1 and TRBJ2-7, with TRBD2 matching over 7 bases. Germline values: CDR1 MNHNS, CDR2 SASEGT. The ends lost 6 bases at V and 4 bases at J; junction bases unmatched: 6. This CDR3 is built from 13 residues. The CDR3 spells CASRPSGTYEQYF. CDR3 DNA: TGTGCCAGCAGACCCAGCGGGACGTACGAGCAGTACTTC.

This clone occurred once. This chain links TRBV9 with TRBJ2-6, with a tentative D call TRBD2 (5 bases). The CDR3 is 16 amino acids. Trimming took 0 bases from V and 2 from J, leaving 9 bases between them. Germline-derived CDR1 and CDR2 are SGDLS and YYNGEE. The DNA of the CDR3 is TGTGCCAGCAGCGTAGCTCGGGGTACTGGGGCCAACGTCCTGACTTTC. Its protein is CASSVARGTGANVLTF.